This TCR beta chain appears in the sequencing data of a study of CD8 T cells in Susac syndrome. Reverse transcription of about 0.5 to 1 ug RNA was carried out with random hexamers. immunoSEQ multiplex PCR amplified TCR beta CDR3 across 54 Vbeta, 13 Jbeta. TCRdb itself ran the immunoSEQ multiplex PCR reads through MiXCR, one entry per CDR3 protein. The sample shows 170,000 or so distinct CDR3 sequences, approximately 94% of them seen only once. Trimming removed 2 bases from V and 5 bases from J, with 4 bases in between. Germline CDR1 is SEHNR and CDR2 is FQNEAQ (reference sequence). This CDR3 has 11 amino acids.

Sequenced material: CD4+ T cells from PBMCs. The chain is built from TRBV7-9 and TRBJ2-7; no reliable D call. The TCR sequence derives from a human donor with Susac syndrome. In DNA, the CDR3 is TGTGCCAGCAGCTTATCACACGAGCAGTACTTC. This sequence encodes CASSLSHEQYF.